This is a list of T cell receptor beta chains from one sample in a study of cytomegalovirus exposure and HLA in healthy donors. The data were produced by immunoSEQ multiplex PCR, yet TCRdb's version contains in-frame clones alone and is incomplete. This table has 150,000 to 180,000 clones, 60% to 85% appearing once. Sequencing was done on a sample of PBMCs. The receptors shown here come from a woman in her thirties or forties in good health and CMV-seronegative. Both conserved end residues are part of each CDR3. A D gene is named only where the DNA matches it firmly. Size values are once, few and many counts, or a class for expanded clones, and some rows have none.

V gene	clone size	D gene	J gene	CDR3 protein	CDR3 DNA
TRBV2	NA	TRBD2	TRBJ2-7	CASSRLAHEQYF	TGTGCCAGCAGTCGACTAGCCCACGAGCAGTACTTC
TRBV5-4	NA	TRBD1	TRBJ2-7	CASSPGGSSYEQYF	TGTGCCAGCAGCCCAGGGGGCAGTTCCTACGAGCAGTACTTC
TRBV19	NA	TRBD1	TRBJ1-1	CASSPRTGSVTEAFF	TGTGCCAGTAGTCCTAGGACAGGGAGTGTCACTGAAGCTTTCTTT
TRBV28	NA	NA	TRBJ1-1	CASGYTEAFF	TGTGCCAGCGGCTACACTGAAGCTTTCTTT
TRBV28	NA	NA	TRBJ2-2	CASSPEMSAGELFF	TGTGCCAGCAGCCCCGAGATGAGTGCCGGGGAGCTGTTTTTT
TRBV9	NA	NA	TRBJ1-4	CASSVAGEPNEKLFF	TGTGCCAGCAGCGTAGCGGGGGAACCTAATGAAAAACTGTTTTTT
TRBV5-4	NA	NA	TRBJ2-7	CASSSLQGVGIHEQYF	TGTGCCAGCAGCTCCCTACAGGGTGTAGGGATTCACGAGCAGTACTTC
TRBV2	NA	NA	TRBJ2-7	CASSEDRTAYEQYF	TGTGCCAGCAGTGAAGATCGGACAGCCTACGAGCAGTACTTC
TRBV11-2	NA	TRBD1	TRBJ1-1	CASSLDQGDTEAFF	TGTGCCAGCAGCTTGGACCAGGGGGACACTGAAGCTTTCTTT
TRBV6-6	few	NA	TRBJ1-5	CASRRVSHSNQPQHF	TGTGCCAGCAGGCGGGTCAGCCATAGCAATCAGCCCCAGCATTTT
TRBV7-9	few	NA	TRBJ1-2	CASSLQAGNYGYTF	TGTGCCAGCAGCCTCCAGGCAGGGAACTATGGCTACACCTTC
TRBV6-1	NA	TRBD1	TRBJ2-1	CASSAERQGAGNEQFF	TGTGCCAGCAGTGCAGAAAGACAGGGGGCGGGGAATGAGCAGTTCTTC
TRBV6-5	NA	NA	TRBJ1-5	CASRARDYQPQHF	TGTGCCAGCAGGGCCCGGGACTATCAGCCCCAGCATTTT
TRBV7-2	few	NA	TRBJ2-2	CASSTQGSGELFF	TGTGCCAGCAGCACGCAGGGGTCCGGGGAGCTGTTTTTT
TRBV5-6	NA	TRBD1	TRBJ1-2	CASSLATGDAMGNGYTF	TGTGCCAGCAGCTTGGCCACAGGGGATGCGATGGGTAATGGCTACACCTTC
TRBV5-4	NA	NA	TRBJ2-7	CASNPLPGALSYEQYF	TGTGCCAGCAACCCACTACCAGGGGCCCTTTCCTACGAGCAGTACTTC
TRBV6-5	NA	TRBD1	TRBJ1-3	CASSYGSAGGDTIYF	TGTGCCAGCAGTTACGGATCGGCAGGGGGCGACACCATATATTTT
TRBV6-1	NA	NA	TRBJ1-1	CASSFLSYEAFF	TGTGCCAGCAGTTTCCTTTCGTATGAAGCTTTCTTT
TRBV4-2	NA	TRBD2	TRBJ2-7	CASSQESSVQSSREWAEQYF	TGTGCCAGCAGCCAAGAAAGTAGTGTTCAGTCGTCGCGGGAGTGGGCCGAGCAGTACTTC
TRBV6-1	NA	TRBD2	TRBJ2-7	CASSGRAGGGEQYF	TGTGCCAGCAGTGGTCGAGCGGGGGGCGGAGAGCAGTACTTC
TRBV5-1	once	NA	TRBJ1-5	CASSLHTGRNQPQHF	TGCGCCAGCAGCCTACATACAGGGCGCAATCAGCCCCAGCATTTT
TRBV5-1	NA	NA	TRBJ1-1	CASSLVLGRMNTEAFF	TGCGCCAGCAGCTTGGTTTTGGGCAGAATGAACACTGAAGCTTTCTTT
TRBV14	NA	NA	TRBJ1-1	CASSRTENTEAFF	TGTGCCAGCAGCCGGACAGAGAACACTGAAGCTTTCTTT
TRBV5-4	NA	NA	TRBJ2-7	CASSSERGLSYEQYF	TGTGCCAGCAGCTCCGAGAGGGGACTCTCCTACGAGCAGTACTTC
TRBV5-1	NA	TRBD1	TRBJ2-2	CASSLTGQGLNTGELFF	TGCGCCAGCAGCTTGACGGGACAGGGGCTTAACACCGGGGAGCTGTTTTTT
TRBV4-1	NA	NA	TRBJ1-2	CASSPRRDNYGYTF	TGCGCCAGCAGCCCGCGGCGGGATAACTATGGCTACACCTTC
TRBV27	NA	TRBD2	TRBJ2-7	CASQQRGAAYEQYF	TGTGCCAGCCAACAGCGGGGGGCCGCCTACGAGCAGTACTTC
TRBV5-8	NA	TRBD2	TRBJ2-7	CASGMPLAGYEQYF	TGTGCCAGCGGAATGCCGCTAGCGGGATACGAGCAGTACTTC
TRBV7-9	NA	NA	TRBJ1-4	CASSLGLGEKLFF	TGTGCCAGCAGCTTAGGACTTGGTGAAAAACTGTTTTTT
TRBV28	NA	NA	TRBJ2-1	CASSFGENEQFF	TGTGCCAGCAGTTTTGGGGAGAATGAGCAGTTCTTC
TRBV10-3	NA	TRBD2	TRBJ2-1	CASSGLAGGRNEQFF	TGTGCCAGCTCAGGGTTAGCGGGAGGCCGCAATGAGCAGTTCTTC
TRBV6-5	NA	TRBD2	TRBJ2-5	CASSPHGLAKETQYF	TGTGCCAGCAGCCCACATGGACTAGCAAAGGAGACCCAGTACTTC
TRBV19	NA	NA	TRBJ1-1	CASSIGGQAEAFF	TGTGCCAGTAGTATAGGGGGGCAGGCTGAAGCTTTCTTT
TRBV12-5	NA	TRBD2	TRBJ2-1	CASGEAGFGYNEQFF	TGTGCTAGTGGCGAAGCGGGGTTTGGGTACAATGAGCAGTTCTTC
TRBV30	NA	NA	TRBJ2-3	CAWEAGDTQYF	TGTGCCTGGGAAGCTGGAGATACGCAGTATTTT
TRBV5-6	NA	TRBD1	TRBJ1-2	CASSSQTGAYGYTF	TGTGCCAGCAGCTCCCAGACAGGGGCCTATGGCTACACCTTC
TRBV5-1	once	TRBD1	TRBJ1-2	CASTVTGGDYGYTF	TGCGCCAGCACGGTGACAGGGGGCGACTATGGCTACACCTTC
TRBV5-4	NA	TRBD1	TRBJ2-2	CASSPGQGRNTGELFF	TGTGCCAGCAGCCCGGGACAGGGGCGGAACACCGGGGAGCTGTTTTTT
TRBV9	NA	TRBD2	TRBJ2-3	CASDPAGGGTQYF	TGTGCCAGCGACCCTGCGGGAGGGGGTACGCAGTATTTT
TRBV4-2	few	NA	TRBJ1-1	CASSQGRSTEAFF	TGTGCCAGCAGCCAAGGACGGAGCACTGAAGCTTTCTTT
TRBV7-2	NA	NA	TRBJ1-4	CASSLGRWAQEKLFF	TGTGCCAGCAGCTTGGGTCGTTGGGCTCAAGAAAAACTGTTTTTT
TRBV6-5	NA	NA	TRBJ1-1	CASSYPSGQWGTEAFF	TGTGCCAGCAGTTACCCGTCAGGACAGTGGGGCACTGAAGCTTTCTTT
TRBV10-3	NA	NA	TRBJ1-2	CAISEAQGTRGYTF	TGTGCCATCAGCGAGGCCCAGGGGACGCGGGGCTACACCTTC
TRBV11-2	NA	NA	TRBJ1-1	CASSGQTSEAFF	TGTGCCAGCAGCGGGCAGACAAGTGAAGCTTTCTTT
TRBV5-1	few	NA	TRBJ2-6	CASSPGRSGANVLTF	TGCGCCAGCAGCCCAGGGCGCTCTGGGGCCAACGTCCTGACTTTC
TRBV28	NA	NA	TRBJ1-1	CASSLPLGLTTEAFF	TGTGCCAGCAGTCTCCCCCTGGGGCTAACCACTGAAGCTTTCTTT
TRBV7-8	few	TRBD2	TRBJ2-2	CASSLAGQLAGTGELFF	TGTGCCAGCAGCTTAGCCGGGCAACTAGCGGGTACCGGGGAGCTGTTTTTT
TRBV5-1	once	NA	TRBJ1-2	CASSLGTANYGYTF	TGCGCCAGCAGCTTGGGGACAGCAAACTATGGCTACACCTTC
TRBV5-1	NA	NA	TRBJ2-3	CASRNPGRTDTQYF	TGCGCCAGCAGGAACCCAGGGCGCACAGATACGCAGTATTTT
TRBV13	NA	TRBD2	TRBJ2-3	CASSFTPGLAGGSSTDTQYF	TGTGCCAGCAGTTTTACACCGGGACTAGCGGGAGGGAGTTCCACAGATACGCAGTATTTT
TRBV11-2	NA	NA	TRBJ2-3	CASSNYELLPTQYF	TGTGCCAGCAGCAACTATGAACTACTACCGACGCAGTATTTT
TRBV19	NA	NA	TRBJ2-7	CASSFTRDTYEQYF	TGTGCCAGTAGCTTTACTCGGGACACCTACGAGCAGTACTTC
TRBV5-4	NA	NA	TRBJ2-1	CASSLGPGLDFNEQFF	TGTGCCAGCAGCTTGGGGCCAGGGCTCGATTTCAATGAGCAGTTCTTC
TRBV4-1	NA	NA	TRBJ1-2	CASSQGAGAGWGGYTF	TGCGCCAGCAGCCAAGGAGCCGGGGCGGGGTGGGGGGGCTACACCTTC
TRBV2	NA	TRBD2	TRBJ2-3	CASSDWLAGSTDTQYF	TGTGCCAGCAGTGATTGGTTAGCGGGCTCCACAGATACGCAGTATTTT